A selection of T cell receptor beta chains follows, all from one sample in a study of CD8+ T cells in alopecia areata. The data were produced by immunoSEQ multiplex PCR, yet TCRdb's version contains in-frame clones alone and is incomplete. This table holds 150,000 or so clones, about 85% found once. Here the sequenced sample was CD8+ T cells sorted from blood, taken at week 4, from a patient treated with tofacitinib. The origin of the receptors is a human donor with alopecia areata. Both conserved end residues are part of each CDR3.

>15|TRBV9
CASSPNNPRGNEQFF
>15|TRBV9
CASSVDGSGSYEQYF
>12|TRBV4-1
CASSPAGDTQYF
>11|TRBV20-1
CSATGGETQYF
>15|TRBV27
CASSLSVLDPYEQYF
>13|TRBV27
CASSLGTDYGYTF
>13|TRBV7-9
CASEGAGTDTQYF
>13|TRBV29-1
CSVGADDLYEQYF
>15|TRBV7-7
CASSLGAGGDNEQFF
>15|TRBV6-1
CASSASGTNYNEQFF
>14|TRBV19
CASSWGTGGYEQYF
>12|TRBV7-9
CASSRGDQPQHF
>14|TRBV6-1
CASSARDPPYEQYF
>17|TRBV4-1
CASSQRPWESRNTEAFF
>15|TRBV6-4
CASSARQGTPGELFF
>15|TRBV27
CARGVSGGYTDTQYF
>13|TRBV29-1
CSVEGAGTGELFF
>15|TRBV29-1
CSVEDQQGKVSEQYF
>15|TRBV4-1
CASSSDTIGGNTIYF
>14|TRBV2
CARSPRGSYNEQFF
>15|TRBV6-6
CASSPRDRGNTEAFF
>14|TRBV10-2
CASSGGRAMVEQFF
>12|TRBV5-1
CASSITSFEQYF
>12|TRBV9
CASSVDPGELFF
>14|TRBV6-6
CASSYSGDQGEQYF
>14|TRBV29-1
CSVEKGVNTGELFF
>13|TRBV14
CASAGLAGSEQYF
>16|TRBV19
CASSIVAGATYNEQFF
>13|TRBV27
CASGWSAQETQYF
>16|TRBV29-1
CSVEGGQGVVADTQYF
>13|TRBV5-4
CASSLSGTGEQYF
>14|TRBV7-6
CASSSSGGDWPQHF
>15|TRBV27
CASAPGQGMVGELFF
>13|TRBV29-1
CSVVWGDRVEAFF
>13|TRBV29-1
CSVEAGWGNEQYF
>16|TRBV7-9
CASSEMRSVDPNTQYF
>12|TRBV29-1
CSVELQVGEQYF
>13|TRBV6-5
CASSRASWETQYF
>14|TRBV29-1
CSGEGGARTDTQYF
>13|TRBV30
CAWMSANTGELFF
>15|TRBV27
CASSSRLDSFYGYTF
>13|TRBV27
CASSLTSSYEQYF
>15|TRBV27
CASSAQRVVEDEQYF
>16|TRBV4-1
CASSRAGTNVYNEQFF
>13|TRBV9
CASSVGATNEQFF
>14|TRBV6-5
CASSYDRVAYEQYF
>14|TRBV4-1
CASSPLIEGNIQYF
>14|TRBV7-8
CASSSVAGGPRWYF